A single sample gave rise to the 30 T cell receptor beta chains below, sequenced in a study of blood T cell repertoires in COVID-19. The assay was immunoSEQ multiplex PCR, and TCRdb's table has in-frame clones only and misses some. The repertoire holds about 260,000 clones, with approximately 89% as singletons. The material sequenced was peripheral blood. The receptor source for this set is a man aged 35 to 55 who had recovered from COVID-19.

The rearrangement links TRBV4-3 to TRBJ2-1; 12 bases map to TRBD2. This CDR3 has 18 amino acids. Per germline, CDR1 LGHNA and CDR2 YSLEER. V was clipped by 1 base and J by 4 bases; unmatched bases: 8. CDR3 nucleotide sequence: TGCGCCAGCAGCCAAGTCCCTAGCGGGGGGGCCTCTTACAATGAGCAGTTCTTC. This gives the protein CASSQVPSGGASYNEQFF.

The V and J genes are TRBV7-9 and TRBJ1-1; no clear D. The CDR3 consists of 13 residues. Germline V lookup: CDR1 SEHNR, CDR2 FQNEAQ (reference sequence). Trimming stripped 2 bases from V and 3 bases from J, with 7 bases between. The CDR3 here is CASSLSQDTEAFF. Written as DNA, the CDR3 is TGTGCCAGCAGCTTAAGTCAGGACACTGAAGCTTTCTTT.

DNA of the CDR3: TGTGCCAGCAGCAAAGTAGAGGCCAAAAGGTGTTACGGCTACACCTTC. Translation gives CASSKVEAKRCYGYTF. The V gene is TRBV21-1, the J gene TRBJ1-2. TRBV21-1 is shown as a pseudogene. The CDR3 loop spans 16 amino acids.

The V gene is TRBV12-3 or TRBV12-4, the J gene TRBJ2-1; 10 positions agree with TRBD2. The CDR3 loop spans 13 amino acids. With 8 bases clipped from V and 5 bases from J, the junction kept 3 bases outside the gene matches. The CDR3 bases are TGTGCCAGCCGGACTAGCGGCAACAATGAGCAGTTCTTC. It yields the protein CASRTSGNNEQFF.

A few counts support this clone. The V call is TRBV29-1, the J call TRBJ1-1; D unresolved. Germline V lookup: CDR1 SQVTM, CDR2 ANQGSEA. The CDR3 extends over 13 amino acids. Trimming left V 3 bases short and J 3 bases short, with 11 bases between. The CDR3 region has the DNA TGCAGCGTTGACCGGGAGGAGCACACTGAAGCTTTCTTT. It translates to CSVDREEHTEAFF.

This clone was found a few times. The CDR3 DNA follows: TGTGCCAGCGGCGGGAAGGGGGCGAACACCGGGGAGCTGTTTTTT. Translation gives CASGGKGANTGELFF. The chain recombines TRBV9 with TRBJ2-2; D might be TRBD1 or TRBD2, each matching 6 bases. This CDR3 has 15 amino acids. Per germline, CDR1 SGDLS and CDR2 YYNGEE. V lost 7 bases and J lost 0, with 13 bases in between.

The J gene is TRBJ2-1, the V gene TRBV27; no reliable D call. The CDR3 covers 11 residues. Per germline, CDR1 MNHEY and CDR2 SMNVEV (reference sequence). V gave up 5 bases and J gave up 5 bases, with 4 bases separating them. In DNA form, the CDR3 reads TGTGCCAGCAGTACAAACAATGAGCAGTTCTTC. It is translated as CASSTNNEQFF.

The rearrangement links TRBV7-2 to TRBJ2-7; the match to TRBD2 covers 8 bases. The V and J ends lost 5 bases and 3 bases, in that order; junction bases with no gene match: 9. CDR3 size: 15 residues. Germline CDR1 and CDR2: SGHTA and FQGNSA. The CDR3 region is CASSPQGSGIYEQYF. CDR3 nucleotide sequence: TGTGCCAGCAGCCCCCAGGGTAGCGGGATCTACGAGCAGTACTTC. The whole variable domain, remainder taken from reference TRBV7-2 and TRBJ2-7, is GAGVSQSPSNKVTEKGKDVELRCDPISGHTALYWYRQSLGQGLEFLIYFQGNSAPDKSGLPSDRFSAERTGGSVSTLTIQRTQQEDSAVYLCASSPQGSGIYEQYFGPGTRLTVT.

The chain joins TRBV7-9 to TRBJ1-4, with unresolved D. The germline V gene has CDR1 SEHNR and CDR2 FQNEAQ (reference sequence). This CDR3 contains 14 residues. Trimming left V 3 bases short and J 10 bases short, with 15 bases between. CDR3 coding DNA: TGTGCCAGCAGCTTCCGGGCCCCCCGGGGAAAACTGTTTTTT. Translating it yields CASSFRAPRGKLFF.

The chain recombines TRBV7-2 with TRBJ2-2; 9 positions match TRBD2. CDR3 length equals 16 residues. The V gene end was trimmed by 1 base and the J gene end by 6 bases; junction bases not matched to a gene: 6. CDR1 is SGHTA and CDR2 is FQGNSA in the germline V gene. CDR3 coding DNA: TGTGCCAGCAGCTTAGATCGAGCGGGAGGTCCCGGGGAGCTGTTTTTT. It specifies CASSLDRAGGPGELFF.

This clone has only one observation. The chain joins TRBV11-3 to TRBJ2-1; D gene ambiguous. Trimming removed 5 bases at V and 7 bases at J, with 15 bases between. Germline V gives CDR1 SGHNT, CDR2 YENEEA. This CDR3 has 14 residues. CDR3 DNA sequence: TGTGCCAGCAGCCTTGCTTCAGGCAAAAATGAGCAGTTCTTC. Amino acid sequence: CASSLASGKNEQFF.

The rearrangement uses TRBV7-2 and TRBJ1-1; 8 bases match TRBD1. This CDR3 spans 16 amino acids. After removal of 4 bases from V and 7 bases from J, the junction contained 14 bases not matched to a gene. Germline V gene sequence: CDR1 SGHTA, CDR2 FQGNSA. CDR3 sequence (DNA): TGTGCCAGCAGCTCCTACTCCGGGACAGGAGGAAGTGAAGCTTTCTTT. Its translation: CASSSYSGTGGSEAFF.

The CDR3 DNA follows: TGCGCCAGCAGTTATCATACGCGAAATTCACCCCTCCACTTT. Protein: CASSYHTRNSPLHF. The chain employs TRBV4-3 and TRBJ1-6, with D hard to call. Germline CDR1 LGHNA, CDR2 YSLEER. Trimming left V 6 bases short and J 7 bases short, with 13 bases between. The CDR3 consists of 14 residues.

The chain combines TRBV11-2 with TRBJ2-7, with 8 bases matching TRBD2. The CDR3 covers 15 residues. CDR1 is SGHAT, CDR2 FQNNGV, per germline. After removal of 5 bases from V and 1 base from J, the junction contained 7 bases not matched to a gene. The CDR3 coding sequence is TGTGCCAGCAGCCCCGGGGGGGGTGCGTCCTACGAGCAGTACTTC. Protein product: CASSPGGGASYEQYF.

V usage is TRBV6-1 and J usage is TRBJ2-6; TRBD2 aligns across 7 bases. Germline-derived CDR1 and CDR2 are MNHNS and SASEGT. Germline trimming cut 2 bases from V and 0 bases from J; bases unmatched to any gene: 4. The CDR3 contains 17 residues. The CDR3 sequence is CASSELRGGSGANVLTF. The CDR3, as DNA: TGTGCCAGCAGTGAACTTCGCGGGGGCTCTGGGGCCAACGTCCTGACTTTC.

The rearrangement links TRBV10-3 to TRBJ2-2; 13 bases agree with TRBD2. Trimming cost V 7 bases and J 4 bases; bases outside gene matches: 12. The CDR3 runs 18 residues. Germline values: CDR1 ENHRY, CDR2 SYGVKD. The CDR3 DNA sequence: TGTGCCATCACTGGACTAGCGGGGGCCTCAGGGAGCACCGGGGAGCTGTTTTTT. It translates to CAITGLAGASGSTGELFF.

This clone was observed a single time. The chain has TRBV6-5 and TRBJ2-7; the D gene is possibly TRBD2 (7 bases). Trimming removed 4 bases at V and 7 bases at J, with 14 bases between. The CDR3 contains 13 residues. The V gene's germline CDR1 is MNHEY and CDR2 SVGAGI. CDR3 sequence (DNA): TGTGCCAGCAGTTCGGCGGGGGCTGGGGAGCAGTACTTC. It specifies CASSSAGAGEQYF.

The rearrangement links TRBV5-6 to TRBJ1-2; tentatively, D is TRBD1 (6 bases). Germline-derived CDR1 and CDR2 are SGHDT and YYEEEE. V lost 0 bases and J lost 3, with 12 bases in between. The CDR3 runs to 15 residues. CDR3 loop: CASSLEGGSDYGYTF. As DNA, the CDR3 is TGTGCCAGCAGCTTGGAAGGGGGATCAGACTATGGCTACACCTTC.

The gene calls are TRBV6-2 or TRBV6-3 and TRBJ2-7, with TRBD2 as a possible D gene (6 bases). V was pared by 5 bases and J by 4 bases, with 12 bases between. This CDR3 spans 13 amino acids. CDR1 is MNHEY, CDR2 SVGEGT, per germline. CDR3 DNA sequence: TGTGCCAGCAGTCAGACTAGTAGGTACGAGCAGTACTTC. Translating gives CASSQTSRYEQYF.

CDR3 bases: TGTGCCAGCAGCCCCCTACTAACCACTGAAGCTTTCTTT. Translating gives CASSPLLTTEAFF. V is TRBV9 and J is TRBJ1-1; D not certain. The CDR3 has 13 amino acids. Germline V gene lookup returns CDR1 SGDLS and CDR2 YYNGEE. V was cut by 4 bases and J by 4 bases, with 11 bases left in between.

J is TRBJ2-5 and V is TRBV7-9, with D possibly matching TRBD2 (6 bases). The V and J ends lost 7 bases and 1 base respectively, with 13 bases between them. CDR1 is SEHNR and CDR2 is FQNEAQ in the germline V gene (reference sequence). The CDR3 sequence is 14 residues long. The CDR3 DNA follows: TGTGCCAGCACCCTGGGGGGTTTCCAAGAGACCCAGTACTTC. Encoded protein: CASTLGGFQETQYF.

This clone is a singleton in its sample. The chain recombines TRBV27 with TRBJ1-4, with TRBD1 identical over 9 bases. V gave up 6 bases and J gave up 8 bases; unmatched junction bases: 16. From germline, CDR1 is MNHEY and CDR2 SMNVEV (reference sequence). The CDR3 length is 17 residues. In DNA form, the CDR3 reads TGTGCCAGCAGGCTCACCGGGACAGGGATGCATCGCGAAAAACTGTTTTTT. It encodes CASRLTGTGMHREKLFF.

The rearrangement joins TRBV30 to TRBJ2-7; 12 positions match TRBD1. V lost 7 bases to trimming and J lost 6 bases; unmatched junction nucleotides: 1. The V gene's germline CDR1 is GTSNPN and CDR2 SVGIG (reference sequence). The CDR3 loop spans 11 amino acids. The CDR3 spells CALGQGAEQYF. The CDR3 region has the DNA TGTGCCTTGGGACAGGGGGCCGAGCAGTACTTC.

The chain couples TRBV9 to TRBJ2-3; D unresolved. Germline V gives CDR1 SGDLS, CDR2 YYNGEE. The ends were cut back, 3 bases at V and 6 bases at J, with 11 bases in the middle. The CDR3 sequence is 13 residues long. The CDR3 protein is CASSDNRRDTQYF. Written as DNA, the CDR3 is TGTGCCAGCAGCGACAATCGGCGGGATACGCAGTATTTT. Complete variable domain (other parts from reference TRBV9 and TRBJ2-3): DSGVTQTPKHLITATGQRVTLRCSPRSGDLSVYWYQQSLDQGLQFLIQYYNGEERAKGNILERFSAQQFPDLHSELNLSSLELGDSALYFCASSDNRRDTQYFGPGTRLTVL.

The J gene is TRBJ2-1, the V gene TRBV11-2; possible D gene TRBD1, 6 bases. The V gene lost 3 bases and the J gene lost 3 bases, with 12 bases spanning the gap. The CDR3 has 15 amino acids. In germline, CDR1 is SGHAT, CDR2 FQNNGV. CDR3 region: CASSLSQGSYNEQFF. The CDR3 nucleotides read TGTGCCAGCAGCTTGAGTCAGGGGAGCTACAATGAGCAGTTCTTC.

This rearrangement joins TRBV9 to TRBJ1-2; 7 positions match TRBD1. This CDR3 has 15 residues. Germline V CDR1 and CDR2: SGDLS, YYNGEE. J gave up 3 bases and V 0 bases, and 5 bases lay outside the gene matches. Written as DNA, the CDR3 is TGTGCCAGCAGCGTAGAGATAGGGGGCTACTATGGCTACACCTTC. It codes for CASSVEIGGYYGYTF.

The chain links TRBV27 to TRBJ2-5; the D is unclear. Trimming removed 2 bases at V and 5 bases at J, with 12 bases between. There are 14 residues in the CDR3. Germline V gene sequence: CDR1 MNHEY, CDR2 SMNVEV (reference sequence). CDR3 bases: TGTGCCAGCAGTTTAGGGCTGTCCAAGGAGACCCAGTACTTC. It yields the protein CASSLGLSKETQYF.

V is TRBV5-1 and J is TRBJ2-1; TRBD2 aligns across 9 bases. There are 15 residues in the CDR3. Germline V gene lookup returns CDR1 SGHRS and CDR2 YFSETQ. V lost 0 bases to trimming and J lost 8 bases; unmatched junction nucleotides: 6. The CDR3 reads CASSLGGTSLDEQFF. In DNA form, the CDR3 reads TGCGCCAGCAGCTTGGGGGGGACTAGCCTCGATGAGCAGTTCTTC. The entire variable domain, with the rest obtained from reference TRBV5-1 and TRBJ2-1, is as follows: KAGVTQTPRYLIKTRGQQVTLSCSPISGHRSVSWYQQTPGQGLQFLFEYFSETQRNKGNFPGRFSGRQFSNSRSEMNVSTLELGDSALYLCASSLGGTSLDEQFFGPGTRLTVL.

The V gene is TRBV5-6, the J gene TRBJ1-6; a weak D match, TRBD1 (5 bases). Germline CDR1 reads SGHDT; CDR2 reads YYEEEE. Trimming left V 1 base short and J 4 bases short, with 9 bases between. This CDR3 comprises 15 residues. CDR3 residues: CASSLLRGYNSPLHF. Here the CDR3 DNA reads TGTGCCAGCAGCTTGTTAAGGGGTTATAATTCACCCCTCCACTTT.

This chain uses TRBV10-3 with TRBJ2-1; D is unresolved. CDR3 length: 11 amino acids. The germline V and J ends were trimmed by 4 bases and 5 bases, with 3 bases remaining between them. CDR1 ENHRY and CDR2 SYGVKD come from the germline V gene. The CDR3 DNA is TGTGCCATCAGTGTCAACAATGAGCAGTTCTTC. Its translation is CAISVNNEQFF.